This T cell receptor beta chain was retrieved from a study of cytomegalovirus exposure and HLA in healthy donors. Turning to the study itself: Early released data comprised approximately 85 million unique TCRs from HLA-typed donors.

The table lists this clone with a count of one. The target antigen is unknown. Study conclusions and caveats: Many donors carried some public TCRs, although rarity characterized most TCR sequences. Reported results showed that the classifier diagnosed cytomegalovirus status with high specificity and sensitivity. TCR beta V segments were, for the most part, productive about 90% or about 30% of the time in an earlier analysis.

The PCR ran on 60 Vbeta and 13 Jbeta primers. Assay: immunoSEQ multiplex PCR; the TCRdb copy retains only in-frame clones and omits some. The table shows some 150,000 clones, with 76% occurring only once. The germline gives CDR1 MNHNS, CDR2 SASEGT. The J segment lost 5 bases and the V segment lost 4 bases, leaving 10 bases of the junction unmatched. This CDR3 is 16 amino acids long. What was sequenced was PBMCs. The receptor comes from a female donor in good health and CMV-seronegative. This chain connects TRBV6-1 to TRBJ2-2, with 7 positions matching TRBD2. Written as DNA, the CDR3 is TGTGCCAGCAGTGTGCTGGCGGGAGTAGAGACCGGGGAGCTGTTTTTT. It encodes CASSVLAGVETGELFF.